Listed below are T cell receptor beta chains from one sample, sequenced in a study of cytomegalovirus exposure and HLA in healthy donors. Measured with immunoSEQ multiplex PCR; TCRdb has only the in-frame clones, and not every one. The sample lists approximately 39,000 clones, roughly three quarters occurring once. Sequenced sample: PBMCs. These receptors originate from a man younger than 45 in good health and CMV-seronegative. Both conserved end residues are part of each CDR3. The D gene is left open where the match is weak. Only part of the rows carry a size: once, few, many, or a class if the clone is expanded.

V	D	size	J	CDR3	DNA
TRBV6-7	TRBD1	NA	TRBJ2-7	CASSYGDRGHDEQYF	TGTGCCAGCAGTTACGGGGACAGGGGGCACGACGAGCAGTACTTC
TRBV6-5	NA	NA	TRBJ1-1	CASSKQGMNTEAFF	TGTGCCAGCAGTAAACAGGGCATGAACACTGAAGCTTTCTTT
TRBV7-9	TRBD1	once	TRBJ2-7	CASSPRGLDEQYF	TGTGCCAGCAGCCCGAGGGGGCTCGACGAGCAGTACTTC
TRBV6-1	NA	NA	TRBJ2-5	CASVSGTLETQYF	TGTGCCAGTGTCTCCGGGACACTAGAGACCCAGTACTTC
TRBV7-9	NA	NA	TRBJ1-1	CASRSGNTEAFF	TGTGCCAGCCGCTCAGGAAACACTGAAGCTTTCTTT
TRBV29-1	NA	NA	TRBJ2-1	CSVEDGAGSSYNEQFF	TGCAGCGTTGAAGATGGCGCGGGGAGCTCCTACAATGAGCAGTTCTTC
TRBV6-4	NA	NA	TRBJ1-5	CASSEPETLMTNSNQPQHF	TGTGCCAGCAGTGAACCAGAGACACTTATGACCAATAGCAATCAGCCCCAGCATTTT
TRBV2	NA	NA	TRBJ2-5	CASSQGRQETQYF	TGTGCCAGCAGCCAGGGTCGGCAAGAGACCCAGTACTTC
TRBV4-1	TRBD1	NA	TRBJ1-1	CASSPGQGENTEAFF	TGCGCCAGCAGCCCGGGACAGGGGGAGAACACTGAAGCTTTCTTT
TRBV11-1	TRBD1	few	TRBJ1-1	CASSPTDRGNTEAFF	TGTGCCAGCAGCCCGACGGACAGGGGGAACACTGAAGCTTTCTTT
TRBV10-2	NA	NA	TRBJ2-3	CASSKEGYTQYF	TGCGCCAGCAGTAAGGAGGGGTATACGCAGTATTTT
TRBV6-5	NA	NA	TRBJ1-6	CASRYTGNLPNSPLHF	TGTGCCAGCAGGTACACAGGGAACCTCCCTAATTCACCCCTCCACTTT
TRBV6-5	TRBD1	NA	TRBJ1-1	CASSGQGNTEAFF	TGTGCCAGCAGTGGACAGGGTAACACTGAAGCTTTCTTT
TRBV5-1	TRBD2	NA	TRBJ2-1	CASSVVLAGVFHEQFF	TGCGCCAGCAGCGTCGTCCTAGCGGGAGTTTTCCATGAGCAGTTCTTC
TRBV28	NA	once	TRBJ2-4	CASSLLGAQNIQYF	TGTGCCAGCAGTTTATTGGGGGCCCAAAACATTCAGTACTTC
TRBV7-9	NA	NA	TRBJ2-6	CASSPNLSPSGANVLTF	TGTGCCAGCAGCCCCAACCTGAGCCCCTCTGGGGCCAACGTCCTGACTTTC
TRBV4-1	TRBD1	NA	TRBJ2-7	CASSQGRQGTYEQYF	TGCGCCAGCAGCCAAGGACGACAGGGAACATACGAGCAGTACTTC
TRBV2	NA	NA	TRBJ1-5	CASSGPQGNQPQHF	TGTGCCAGCAGTGGCCCCCAGGGGAATCAGCCCCAGCATTTT
TRBV11-3	NA	NA	TRBJ2-3	CASSYTGTSTDTQYF	TGTGCCAGCAGCTACACCGGGACTAGCACAGATACGCAGTATTTT
TRBV2	NA	NA	TRBJ1-2	CASRPRQARGGYTF	TGTGCCAGCCGACCCCGGCAGGCACGTGGAGGCTACACCTTC
TRBV5-4	NA	NA	TRBJ1-3	CASSSGQQRASGNTIYF	TGTGCCAGCAGCTCCGGACAGCAACGGGCTTCTGGAAACACCATATATTTT
TRBV5-1	NA	NA	TRBJ2-5	CASSLEPAAETQYF	TGCGCCAGCAGCTTGGAGCCCGCTGCGGAGACCCAGTACTTC
TRBV10-2	TRBD1	NA	TRBJ1-5	CATMPTQGNREQPQHF	TGCGCCACCATGCCAACACAGGGGAACAGGGAACAGCCCCAGCATTTT
TRBV10-1	NA	NA	TRBJ1-2	CASSGTRLANYGYTF	TGCGCCAGCAGTGGGACAAGGCTAGCTAACTATGGCTACACCTTC
TRBV6-4	TRBD2	few	TRBJ2-3	CASSDSAGDGTDTQYF	TGTGCCAGCAGTGACTCGGCGGGGGACGGCACAGATACGCAGTATTTT
TRBV4-2	TRBD1	NA	TRBJ2-5	CASSSRDRGMETQYF	TGTGCCAGCAGCAGTCGGGACAGGGGAATGGAGACCCAGTACTTC
TRBV10-2	NA	once	TRBJ1-2	CASSGGQGPGGYTF	TGCGCCAGCAGCGGGGGGCAGGGACCTGGTGGCTACACCTTC
TRBV6-1	TRBD1	NA	TRBJ2-7	CASSEFGTGPYEQYF	TGTGCCAGCAGTGAATTTGGGACAGGACCCTACGAGCAGTACTTC
TRBV6-5	NA	few	TRBJ2-7	CASSSSDRLSYEQYF	TGTGCCAGCAGCTCTTCCGACAGGCTCTCCTACGAGCAGTACTTC
TRBV6-5	NA	NA	TRBJ1-5	CASSVSGVGNQPQHF	TGTGCCAGCAGTGTTAGCGGGGTCGGGAATCAGCCCCAGCATTTT
TRBV29-1	TRBD1	NA	TRBJ2-2	CSVDRGGSGELFF	TGCAGCGTGGACAGGGGAGGGAGCGGGGAGCTGTTTTTT
TRBV5-1	NA	NA	TRBJ1-1	CASSPRTGLDTEAFF	TGCGCCAGCAGCCCCCGAACAGGGCTAGACACTGAAGCTTTCTTT
TRBV2	NA	NA	TRBJ2-6	CASSVSRVSGANVLTF	TGTGCCAGCAGCGTATCCCGGGTCTCTGGGGCCAACGTCCTGACTTTC
TRBV29-1	TRBD1	NA	TRBJ1-2	CSVFRTGEVGGYTF	TGCAGCGTTTTTCGCACAGGGGAGGTTGGGGGCTACACCTTC
TRBV6-5	NA	NA	TRBJ1-1	CASSTGNTEAFF	TGTGCCAGCAGCACAGGGAACACTGAAGCTTTCTTT
TRBV15	NA	NA	TRBJ1-1	CATSRGTMNTEAFF	TGTGCCACCAGCCGGGGGACCATGAACACTGAAGCTTTCTTT
TRBV4-1	NA	NA	TRBJ2-3	CASSQEIVPYTQYF	TGCGCCAGCAGCCAAGAAATCGTCCCCTATACGCAGTATTTT
TRBV7-7	NA	few	TRBJ2-1	CASSLDGLYNEQFF	TGTGCTAGCAGCTTAGACGGTCTCTACAATGAGCAGTTCTTC
TRBV2	NA	NA	TRBJ2-5	CASSAGLTTRETQYF	TGTGCCAGCAGTGCCGGACTAACCACTAGGGAGACCCAGTACTTC
TRBV27	TRBD1	NA	TRBJ2-3	CASSPKGARDTQYF	TGTGCCAGCTCCCCGAAGGGGGCAAGAGATACGCAGTATTTT
TRBV5-4	NA	NA	TRBJ2-3	CASSLLSGRSPDTQYF	TGTGCCAGCAGCTTATTAAGCGGGCGGAGTCCAGATACGCAGTATTTT
TRBV29-1	TRBD2	NA	TRBJ2-1	CSVDKGTSGSRNEQFF	TGCAGCGTTGATAAGGGGACTAGCGGGAGTAGGAATGAGCAGTTCTTC
TRBV6-1	NA	few	TRBJ1-1	CASSLGAGRTEAFF	TGTGCCAGCAGTCTTGGGGCAGGGCGGACTGAAGCTTTCTTT
TRBV5-6	NA	few	TRBJ2-6	CASSPKRSGANVLTF	TGTGCCAGCAGCCCCAAGAGGTCTGGGGCCAACGTCCTGACTTTC
TRBV7-6	TRBD2	NA	TRBJ2-2	CASSYGLAGVLNTGELFF	TGTGCCAGCAGCTATGGACTAGCGGGGGTTCTGAACACCGGGGAGCTGTTTTTT
TRBV18	TRBD1	NA	TRBJ2-7	CASSLQGVGSYEQYF	TGTGCCAGCTCATTACAGGGGGTGGGATCCTACGAGCAGTACTTC
TRBV5-6	NA	NA	TRBJ1-6	CASSPQGDNSPLHF	TGTGCCAGCAGCCCCCAAGGGGATAATTCACCCCTCCACTTT
TRBV7-6	TRBD1	once	TRBJ1-4	CASSPGQGANEKLFF	TGTGCCAGCAGCCCAGGACAGGGGGCAAATGAAAAACTGTTTTTT
TRBV7-7	NA	NA	TRBJ2-2	CASSLDRAGELFF	TGTGCTAGCAGCCTAGACAGAGCCGGGGAGCTGTTTTTT
TRBV4-3	NA	few	TRBJ1-2	CASSQDQIGVGYGYTF	TGCGCCAGCAGCCAAGATCAGATAGGGGTTGGCTATGGCTACACCTTC
TRBV6-1	NA	NA	TRBJ1-2	CASSPDPTGFYGYTF	TGTGCCAGCAGTCCAGACCCGACGGGATTCTATGGCTACACCTTC